This T cell receptor (beta chain) stems from a study of T-cell reconstitution after alpha-beta-depleted transplantation in children (TCRdb year 2016). The study in broad terms: T-cell immune reconstitution after TCRalphabeta/CD19-depleted allogeneic hematopoietic cell transplantation in children was quantitatively tracked in the study by means of TCR repertoire profiling.

As for this clonotype: Its antigen is still unknown. No much larger clone exists at a distance of one base, and base qualities are not known.

Reading the germline V gene gives CDR1 SGHRS and CDR2 YFSETQ. V and J are trimmed by 3 bases and 7 bases, and the gene matches miss 1 base of the junction. CDR3 length: 11 amino acids, cysteine to phenylalanine. The retained sequence is limited to the CDR3, 33 bases, with the frame set at the first base. The library relied on PCR. The data were produced on an Illumina HiSeq 2500. To normalize quantification of the TCRbeta repertoire, the TCR libraries were built with molecular barcoding that relied on unique molecular identifiers. The public reads were reprocessed in TCRdb via fastp at Q25 and MiXCR, keeping in-frame beta chains. Rows with a matching CDR3 protein are joined into one entry that keeps the most common DNA and genes. The sample table lists a few hundred thousand distinct CDR3 sequences, around 9.6% of them with a count of one. Of the sample, 5% to 7% is held by the ten largest clones.

The receptor was derived from a human donor who donated a stem cell graft to a child with acute lymphoblastic leukemia. The chain was built from TRBV5-1 and TRBJ2-7; 7 central bases correspond to TRBD1. The specimen comprised PBMCs from the stem cell graft donor, sampled from the stem cell graft. The CDR3 region: CASSSDREQYF. The DNA sequence reads TGCGCCAGCAGCTCGGACAGGGAGCAGTACTTC.